The clone carrying this T cell receptor (beta chain) was recorded at least ten times. This specimen belongs to a study of regulatory T cells in long-lasting Graves disease. Time point of the sample: newly diagnosed GD, antithyroid drugs for less than 3 months. Extracted PBMC RNA gave rise to the TCR library. This CDR3 is built from 15 residues. CDR1 DFQATT and CDR2 SNEGSKA come from the germline V gene (reference sequence). With 1 base removed from V and 0 bases from J, the gap between germline ends came to 12 bases. TCR beta libraries were built with iRepertoire HTBI primers and Arm-PCR of CDR3 regions. TCRdb independently ran MiXCR on the multiplex PCR reads; one entry per CDR3 protein. The sample shows 360,000 or so distinct CDR3 sequences, roughly 10% of them seen only once. This sample was also put to use in a study of T cells in Graves' hyperthyroidism and ophthalmopathy.

This material consisted of peripheral blood mononuclear cells (PBMCs), taken at new diagnosis, from a patient treated with antithyroid drugs. The chain carries TRBV20-1 and TRBJ1-1; D call uncertain. This receptor was obtained from a woman between 18 and 30 years old with Graves disease. The CDR3 sequence is CSARVARPLNTEAFF. CDR3 DNA: TGCAGTGCTAGAGTGGCCAGACCTTTGAACACTGAAGCTTTCTTT.